These T cell receptor beta chains were read from a single sample in a study of T cell clones after liver transplantation. Using immunoSEQ multiplex PCR, the repertoire was profiled, and TCRdb retains in-frame clones only, with some absent. Here the sample spans around 35,000 clones, around 94% being singletons. Sample: CD8+ T cells from blood, taken 12 months after liver transplant. The receptors were gathered from a human patient who received a liver transplant. Certain T cells may be donor cells from the graft. Both conserved end residues are part of each CDR3. The D gene is left open where the match is weak. Size is omitted from some rows. Given values are once, few, many or a class for expanded clones.

size	D	J	V	DNA	CDR3
.	.	TRBJ2-1	TRBV18	TGTGCCAGCTCACCAATTGACTCTTACAATGAGCAGTTCTTC	CASSPIDSYNEQFF
.	.	TRBJ2-7	TRBV4-1	TGCGCCAGCAGCCTCTTGGGCGGGAACGAGCAGTACTTC	CASSLLGGNEQYF
once	TRBD2	TRBJ2-3	TRBV11-2	TGTGCCAGCAGCTTAGTGGCGGGAGATCTAGATACGCAGTATTTT	CASSLVAGDLDTQYF
.	.	TRBJ2-1	TRBV13	TGTGCCAGCAGCTTTGACAATGAGCAGTTCTTC	CASSFDNEQFF
.	.	TRBJ1-1	TRBV5-4	TGTGCCAGCAGGAGGGCGAGTCAACTCGCTGAAGCTTTCTTT	CASRRASQLAEAFF
once	.	TRBJ2-2	TRBV15	TGTGCCACCAGCACCAGACAGAGCATAGACTCCGGGGAGCTGTTTTTT	CATSTRQSIDSGELFF
once	TRBD1	TRBJ2-7	TRBV6-6	TGTGCCAGCAGTCCGGACAGGGGGGCCTACGAGCAGTACTTC	CASSPDRGAYEQYF
.	.	TRBJ2-1	TRBV21-1	TGTGCCAGCAGCAAGTGGACTAGCGGGACCTACAATGAGCAGTTCTTC	CASSKWTSGTYNEQFF
.	.	TRBJ1-1	TRBV11-2	TGTGCCAGCAGCTTAGGTGGGGCAGTCTACACTGAAGCTTTCTTT	CASSLGGAVYTEAFF
.	TRBD2	TRBJ2-5	TRBV28	TGTGCCAGCAGTCCCTTAGCGGGAGGGCCTGGGACCCAGTACTTC	CASSPLAGGPGTQYF
.	TRBD2	TRBJ2-3	TRBV28	TGTGCCAGCAGTTCCATTATCCTCAGGACTAGCGGGGGCACAGATACGCAGTATTTT	CASSSIILRTSGGTDTQYF
.	TRBD1	TRBJ1-1	TRBV5-1	TGCGCCAGCAGCTTGGAACAGGGGGTGAACACTGAAGCTTTCTTT	CASSLEQGVNTEAFF
.	TRBD2	TRBJ2-7	TRBV9	TGTGCCAGCAGCGTAGCGGCGGGACTAACCGACGAGCAGTACTTC	CASSVAAGLTDEQYF
.	.	TRBJ2-7	TRBV2	TGTGCCAGCGTCAGGGGCTACTACGAGCAGTACTTC	CASVRGYYEQYF
.	.	TRBJ1-1	TRBV13	TGTGCCAGCAGCTTAGGGGGGGGCACTGAAGCTTTCTTT	CASSLGGGTEAFF
once	TRBD2	TRBJ2-1	TRBV9	TGTGCCAGCAGCCACACTAGCGGGAGTGCTAGTTGGGAGCAGTTCTTC	CASSHTSGSASWEQFF
.	TRBD1	TRBJ2-3	TRBV27	TGTGCCAGCAGTTCGTTAGGACAGGGGGACACAGATACGCAGTATTTT	CASSSLGQGDTDTQYF
.	TRBD1	TRBJ1-1	TRBV7-8	TGTGCCAGCAGCTCCGACAGGGAGATGTTGAACACTGAAGCTTTCTTT	CASSSDREMLNTEAFF
.	.	TRBJ1-2	TRBV29-1	TGCAGCGTTGAGACCAGGGACGGCTACACCTTC	CSVETRDGYTF
.	.	TRBJ1-1	TRBV10-2	TGCGCCTCACGCGGCAGAACCATGAACACTGAAGCTTTCTTT	CASRGRTMNTEAFF
.	.	TRBJ2-5	TRBV2	TGTGCCAGCAAGCCGGGTCCCACCCAGTACTTC	CASKPGPTQYF
.	.	TRBJ2-1	TRBV5-5	TGTGCCAGCAGCTTGGTTCGTGGGCCCTACAATGAGCAGTTCTTC	CASSLVRGPYNEQFF
.	.	TRBJ2-7	TRBV7-2	TGTGCCAGCAGCTTAGGACCCAACTACGAGCAGTACTTC	CASSLGPNYEQYF
.	TRBD1	TRBJ2-7	TRBV7-3	TGTGCCAGCAGCTTCGGCGGGACAGGGTCTCCCTACGAGCAGTACTTC	CASSFGGTGSPYEQYF
once	TRBD1	TRBJ1-1	TRBV2	TGTGCCAGAATTGGACAGGGGACCCCTGAAGCTTTCTTT	CARIGQGTPEAFF
.	.	TRBJ2-7	TRBV19	TGTGCCAGTAGTATAGTCAGGGAGGCCGAGCAGTACTTC	CASSIVREAEQYF
.	.	TRBJ2-5	TRBV2	TGTGCCAGCAGTGAAATCTGGGCAGAGCCCAACCAAGAGACCCAGTACTTC	CASSEIWAEPNQETQYF
.	TRBD2	TRBJ2-3	TRBV27	TGTGCCAGCAGTTTCGGGCTAGCGGGAGCTGGAGATACGCAGTATTTT	CASSFGLAGAGDTQYF
.	.	TRBJ1-1	TRBV7-8	TGTGCCAGCAGCTCGGGACCGAGGAACACTGAAGCTTTCTTT	CASSSGPRNTEAFF
.	.	TRBJ2-1	TRBV11-2	TGTGCCAGCAGCTTAGCCCGGCTCCATGAGCAGTTCTTC	CASSLARLHEQFF
.	TRBD2	TRBJ2-7	TRBV11-2	TGTGCCAGCAGCCCTAGCGGGAGGTCCACCTACGAGCAGTACTTC	CASSPSGRSTYEQYF
.	TRBD1	TRBJ2-7	TRBV4-2	TGTGCCAGCAGCCAAGGATCCGGGACAGCATTCTACGAGCAGTACTTC	CASSQGSGTAFYEQYF
.	TRBD1	TRBJ2-7	TRBV7-9	TGTGCCAGCAGCTCGGACAGGGCGGCCCGTGAGCAGTACTTC	CASSSDRAAREQYF
.	.	TRBJ2-3	TRBV7-9	TGTGCCAGCAGCTTACTAGTTCTCACGGATACGCAGTATTTT	CASSLLVLTDTQYF
.	TRBD1	TRBJ2-2	TRBV7-7	TGTGCTAGCAGCCCGACAGGGGACGGTGGCGGGGAGCTGTTTTTT	CASSPTGDGGGELFF
.	.	TRBJ1-2	TRBV27	TGTGCCAGCAGTCCGGCGGCAGGGAGAAATGGCTACACCTTC	CASSPAAGRNGYTF
.	.	TRBJ2-4	TRBV27	TGTGCCAGCAGTACGAGCCCGGGACCCTGGGGAAACATTCAGTACTTC	CASSTSPGPWGNIQYF
once	.	TRBJ2-7	TRBV7-6	TGTGCCAGCAGCTTAGGCGGAGGGGGCGACGAGCAGTACTTC	CASSLGGGGDEQYF
.	.	TRBJ2-3	TRBV30	TGTGCCTGGAGTGTCGGGGAGGGCACAGATACGCAGTATTTT	CAWSVGEGTDTQYF
.	TRBD2	TRBJ2-7	TRBV19	TGTGCCAGTAGCCCAGCCGGGGGGTTTTCCTACGAGCAGTACTTC	CASSPAGGFSYEQYF
.	TRBD2	TRBJ2-1	TRBV15	TGTGCCACCGAGCACGGACTAGCATCCCCCTACAATGAGCAGTTCTTC	CATEHGLASPYNEQFF
.	.	TRBJ2-3	TRBV4-1	TGCGCCAGCAGCCAAGTAGCTGGAGAGGCAGATACGCAGTATTTT	CASSQVAGEADTQYF
.	.	TRBJ2-1	TRBV12-5	TGTGCTAGTGGTTTGGGCCGGGCGGGAACTTACAATGAGCAGTTCTTC	CASGLGRAGTYNEQFF
.	TRBD2	TRBJ2-1	TRBV9	TGTGCCAGCAGCGTAGCCACCCAGCGGGAGAGGTCCTACAATGAGCAGTTCTTC	CASSVATQRERSYNEQFF
.	.	TRBJ1-1	TRBV10-1	TGCGCCCGGGATAGACGGAAACCGAACACTGAAGCTTTCTTT	CARDRRKPNTEAFF
.	.	TRBJ2-7	TRBV9	TGTGCCAGCAGCGCGCGGAGCTCCTACGAGCAGTACTTC	CASSARSSYEQYF
.	.	TRBJ2-7	TRBV7-9	TGTGCCAGCAGCTCTTGGACCGCGACCTACGAGCAGTACTTC	CASSSWTATYEQYF
.	TRBD1	TRBJ2-1	TRBV7-3	TGTGCCAGCAGCTTAGGAATCCGGGACAGGGTTTACAATGAGCAGTTCTTC	CASSLGIRDRVYNEQFF
.	.	TRBJ1-3	TRBV25-1	TGTGCCAGCAGTGAACAGATCTCTGGAAACACCATATATTTT	CASSEQISGNTIYF
.	.	TRBJ1-2	TRBV2	TGTGCCAGCAGTGAACCGGGGCAGGTCCTATACTATGGCTACACCTTC	CASSEPGQVLYYGYTF
.	.	TRBJ2-7	TRBV9	TGTGCCAGCAGCACAACCCCTTCCCCTTCCGAGCAGTACTTC	CASSTTPSPSEQYF